Included here is one TCR beta chain sequence, with context. Its antigen remains unknown. The assay was immunoSEQ multiplex PCR, and TCRdb's table has in-frame clones only and misses some. The sample yields more than 85,000 clones, 93% seen once. The CDR3 is 14 amino acids. From germline, CDR1 is SGHTA and CDR2 FQGNSA. V lost 4 bases, J lost 0 bases, and 2 bases stayed unmatched. The source of the sample is a study of graft-versus-host responses after intestinal transplantation. Study-level information: Tacrolimus and steroids were given for two to four years to all recipients after anti-thymocyte globulin induction. Overall study results and limits: Some GvH clones were seen earlier in gut or blood, suggesting intestinal origin. The highest levels of circulating GvH clones went along with early declines in HvG clones after transplant.

This sample comprised unstimulated CD8+ T cells sorted from spleen or lymph node cells, obtained before intestinal transplant. The chain is built from TRBV7-2 and TRBJ2-7; 8 bases align to TRBD1. This receptor was taken from a human donor who received an intestinal transplant. The CDR3 reads CASSWDRSSYEQYF. The CDR3, as DNA: TGTGCCAGCAGCTGGGACAGGAGCTCCTACGAGCAGTACTTC.